A selection of T cell receptor beta chains follows, all from one sample in a study of blood T cell repertoires in COVID-19. Sequencing used immunoSEQ multiplex PCR; TCRdb keeps in-frame clones, though not all of them. This sample has a few hundred thousand clones, with 80% to 90% found just once. Input material: PBMCs or T cells enriched from blood (not recorded which). These receptor sequences come from a woman between 25 and 40 years old who had been exposed to COVID-19. The conserved cysteine and the conserved F or W are not part of the CDR3 here. Each record gives: V gene, clone size, J gene, CDR3 protein. Clone size is stated in some rows and not others, as once, few, many or a class when expanded.

V: TRBV11-2; size: NA; J: TRBJ1-6; CDR3: ASSARRTGATSGSPLH
V: TRBV29-1; size: NA; J: TRBJ1-2; CDR3: SVARDSVNYGYT
V: TRBV28; size: few; J: TRBJ1-5; CDR3: ASSDSYSNQPQH
V: TRBV7-2; size: NA; J: TRBJ1-2; CDR3: ASSPGAGYT
V: TRBV5-4; size: NA; J: TRBJ2-7; CDR3: ASSTRQGERYEQY
V: TRBV27; size: NA; J: TRBJ1-2; CDR3: ASSLLVGGVNYGYT
V: TRBV5-1; size: NA; J: TRBJ1-6; CDR3: ASSAEDRANSPLH
V: TRBV12-5; size: NA; J: TRBJ2-2; CDR3: ASGLVLGANTGELF
V: TRBV5-1; size: NA; J: TRBJ1-3; CDR3: ASSQGTGGNTIY
V: TRBV9; size: NA; J: TRBJ2-2; CDR3: ASSAGGPNTGELF
V: TRBV27; size: NA; J: TRBJ2-7; CDR3: ASSWMGQATYEQY
V: TRBV9; size: NA; J: TRBJ2-6; CDR3: ASSVPRGLGANVLT
V: TRBV5-5; size: NA; J: TRBJ2-3; CDR3: ASSFLPPTGADTQY
V: TRBV7-9; size: few; J: TRBJ1-1; CDR3: ASSLTGTGYVNTEAF
V: TRBV6-1; size: NA; J: TRBJ1-6; CDR3: ASSEVGDPNSPLH
V: TRBV7-7; size: NA; J: TRBJ2-1; CDR3: ASSQRQGPVVYNEQF
V: TRBV5-5; size: NA; J: TRBJ2-2; CDR3: ASSHRRQNTGELF
V: TRBV19; size: NA; J: TRBJ1-5; CDR3: ASKRQLRNQPQH
V: TRBV20-1; size: once; J: TRBJ1-6; CDR3: SASQGSSYNSPLH
V: TRBV29-1; size: NA; J: TRBJ1-2; CDR3: SVEAVLRQYYGYT
V: TRBV4-2; size: NA; J: TRBJ1-2; CDR3: ASSQDQGSYYGYT
V: TRBV5-1; size: NA; J: TRBJ2-2; CDR3: ASSLVGEPNTGELF
V: TRBV19; size: NA; J: TRBJ1-5; CDR3: ASSTPGQGAQPQH
V: TRBV24-1; size: once; J: TRBJ1-2; CDR3: ATTSGGADGYT
V: TRBV10-3; size: NA; J: TRBJ1-2; CDR3: AISEKGSGEGYT
V: TRBV2; size: NA; J: TRBJ1-1; CDR3: ASRPTGQNTEAF
V: TRBV5-8; size: NA; J: TRBJ1-2; CDR3: ASSRDRDRGYT
V: TRBV4-1; size: NA; J: TRBJ1-2; CDR3: ASSQEVAGQGAGYT
V: TRBV9; size: NA; J: TRBJ2-5; CDR3: ASSSGQETQY
V: TRBV6-5; size: NA; J: TRBJ2-7; CDR3: ASSYSPSTGEQY
V: TRBV6-5; size: NA; J: TRBJ1-6; CDR3: ASSWGQGNNSPLH
V: TRBV29-1; size: NA; J: TRBJ1-1; CDR3: SVEVDNRNTEAF
V: TRBV2; size: NA; J: TRBJ2-2; CDR3: ASSEDRASGELF
V: TRBV24-1; size: few; J: TRBJ1-1; CDR3: ATSDFGQRAF
V: TRBV9; size: NA; J: TRBJ1-5; CDR3: ASSAEAANQPQH
V: TRBV5-1; size: NA; J: TRBJ1-3; CDR3: ASSADGSSGNTIY
V: TRBV30; size: NA; J: TRBJ1-5; CDR3: AWSHRGLSQPQH
V: TRBV7-9; size: NA; J: TRBJ1-1; CDR3: ASNPPGMNTEAF
V: TRBV7-6; size: NA; J: TRBJ2-3; CDR3: ASSPRGGAGTDTQY
V: TRBV5-8; size: NA; J: TRBJ1-3; CDR3: ASSEQGNSGNTIY
V: TRBV28; size: few; J: TRBJ1-2; CDR3: ASGTMDRSS
V: TRBV19; size: NA; J: TRBJ1-4; CDR3: ASTQGLRGEKLF
V: TRBV3-1/TRBV3-2; size: NA; J: TRBJ2-2; CDR3: ASSQSPGQVPGELF